This TCR beta chain was sequenced during a study of cytomegalovirus exposure and HLA in healthy donors. Germline V gene sequence: CDR1 LNHDA, CDR2 SQIVND (reference sequence). Trimming took 3 bases from V and 5 from J; bases not matched to a gene: 3. CDR3 length equals 14 residues. Generated by immunoSEQ multiplex PCR, the TCRdb table keeps only in-frame clones and is missing some. Of 130,000 or so clones in the sample, about 91% were seen once. The sample taken for sequencing was PBMCs. The chain employs TRBV19 and TRBJ1-1; 10 bases agree with TRBD1. This sequence originates from a woman younger than 30 in good health and CMV-seropositive. CDR3 in DNA: TGTGCCAGTAGTATGTGGACAGGGGGGACTGAAGCTTTCTTT. Protein: CASSMWTGGTEAFF.